Below, one T cell receptor beta chain is given with its context. The protocol was immunoSEQ multiplex PCR, while the TCRdb copy is restricted to in-frame clones and leaves out a portion. Here the sample spans 99,000 or so clones, 83% being singletons. CDR1 and CDR2 from the germline V gene are DFQATT and SNEGSKA (reference sequence). There are 16 residues in the CDR3. Losses at the gene ends were 3 bases for V and 2 bases for J; bases not matched to a gene: 12. The data belong to a study of control samples from healthy donors and cancer patients. The TCR comes from a woman in her fifties or sixties in good health. This chain connects TRBV20-1 to TRBJ2-7; TRBD1 matches 8 bases. The sample comprised blood. The CDR3, as DNA: TGCAGTGCTAGTAGAACCTCAGGGGGCGCGCCCTACGAGCAGTACTTC. This codes for CSASRTSGGAPYEQYF.